A selection of T cell receptor beta chains follows, all from one sample in a study of blood T cell repertoires in COVID-19. TCRdb keeps only in-frame clones here, not all; method: immunoSEQ multiplex PCR. The sample consists of approximately 100,000 clones, approximately 80% of them appearing once. The specimen sequenced was peripheral blood. These receptors were obtained from a woman older than 75 with active or convalescent COVID-19. Both conserved end residues are part of each CDR3. D genes are given only for firm matches. Clone sizes are given selectively: once, few, many, or a class where the clone is expanded.

TRBJ2-3 . TRBV6-6 . TGTGCCAGCTCTCGATTAGCTGCGGACACAGATACGCAGTATTTT CASSRLAADTDTQYF
TRBJ1-1 TRBD1 TRBV7-3 . TGTGCCAGCAGCCGGGACAGCTGGAACACTGAAGCTTTCTTT CASSRDSWNTEAFF
TRBJ1-1 . TRBV27 . TGTGCCAGCAGTCCCCTCCAGGGGTATATGAACACTGAAGCTTTCTTT CASSPLQGYMNTEAFF
TRBJ1-2 . TRBV19 once TGTGCCAGTACAATGGAGGGTTCCTATGGCTACACCTTC CASTMEGSYGYTF
TRBJ2-2 . TRBV9 . TGTGCCAGCAGCGATTACAGGGTGCCGACCGGGGAGCTGTTTTTT CASSDYRVPTGELFF
TRBJ1-6 . TRBV5-1 . TGCGCCAGCAGCTTGGCACAGTATAATTCACCCCTCCACTTT CASSLAQYNSPLHF
TRBJ1-5 TRBD1 TRBV10-3 . TGTGCCATCAGTGAAGGTCAGGGGGACAATCAGCCCCAGCATTTT CAISEGQGDNQPQHF
TRBJ1-4 . TRBV3-1/TRBV3-2 few TGTGCCAGCAGCCAAACTAATGCAGAATATAATGAAAAACTGTTTTTT CASSQTNAEYNEKLFF
TRBJ1-1 . TRBV3-1/TRBV3-2 few TGTGCCAGCAGCGACGGAGAGTTTGAAGCTTTCTTT CASSDGEFEAFF
TRBJ1-1 . TRBV5-1 . TGCGCCAGCAGTCGGGGAGGGACGAACACTGAAGCTTTCTTT CASSRGGTNTEAFF